These T cell receptor beta chains were read from a single sample in a study of Ad26.COV2.S vaccination and SARS-CoV-2 variants. The assay was immunoSEQ multiplex PCR, and TCRdb's table has in-frame clones only and misses some. The sample contains some 390,000 clones, 80% to 90% of which appear only once. Source: peripheral blood, taken in a trial of Ad26.COV2.S vaccine versus placebo. Every receptor here comes from a person aged 18-65 years who received the Ad26.COV2.S COVID-19 vaccine or a placebo. Each CDR3 is given without its conserved first and last residue.

>TRBV7-8
ASSNGPGGNTIY
>TRBV19
ASNRQGDQPQH
>TRBV19
ASSTTRLPSYNEQF
>TRBV16
ASSQMGTNEKLF
>TRBV3-1/TRBV3-2
ASSRQHVNTEAF
>TRBV5-1
ASSLGGTGTNEKLF
>TRBV11-2
ASRPTVNTEAF
>TRBV6-5
ASSYSKSLHYEQY
>TRBV18
ASTQRTGSSYNEQF
>TRBV15
ATSHRKQETQY
>TRBV10-1
ASSEQDRGELF
>TRBV12-3/TRBV12-4
ASSLLENTEAF
>TRBV6-6
ASSYSGRVSYGYT
>TRBV6-2/TRBV6-3
ASTPEDAAYNEQF
>TRBV7-9
ASSLSPGGEAF
>TRBV9
ASSGTGGVRAEAF
>TRBV6-1
ASSDRGVTEAF